This T cell receptor (beta chain) was recorded in a study of T cells in women clearing cervical HPV infection. About the study: Controls were women whose single incident HPV16 infection cleared within 12 months without precancer or cancer.

Method: immunoSEQ multiplex PCR; TCRdb's copy keeps in-frame clones and lacks some. The sample's table shows roughly 23,000 clones. All donors had a single incident cervical HPV16 infection, not prevalent. Study-level findings and limits: TRBV6-7 abundance was lower in cases than controls (roughly 0.11% versus 0.16%).

Germline V gene sequence: CDR1 LNHDA, CDR2 SQIVND (reference sequence). CDR3 length: 18 residues. Trimming at V came to 3 bases and at J to 7 bases, leaving 16 bases not matched to a gene. Concerning this clone itself: Antigen unknown. Sequencing ends 3 residues short of the CDR3 end; the germline J gene provides the rest.

Sequenced: blood buffy coat. The chain employs TRBV19 and TRBJ2-1; 9 bases match TRBD2. The sequence was collected from a woman between 18 and 69 years old with a cervical HPV16 infection that either progressed to CIN3+ or cleared (not recorded which). CDR3 in amino acids: CASSIRASGVVRKNEQFF. CDR3 DNA (partial): TGTGCCAGTAGTATCAGGGCTAGCGGGGTTGTTCGGAAGAATGAG.